A single sample is the source of the 11 T cell receptor beta chains below, sequenced in a study of blood T cell repertoires in COVID-19. This table comes from immunoSEQ multiplex PCR, and its TCRdb copy is limited to in-frame clones, with some not included. The sample records about 190,000 clones, about 86% being singletons. Sequenced: peripheral blood. The receptors originated from a man aged 25-45 years with active or convalescent COVID-19.

This clone has a handful of counts. V is TRBV5-4 and J is TRBJ1-2, with D tentatively TRBD1 (5 bases). Trimming left V 0 bases short and J 10 bases short, with 13 bases between. The CDR3 is 13 amino acids. Germline V gives CDR1 SGHNT, CDR2 YYREEE (reference sequence). The CDR3 here is CASSLDNLGDYTF. CDR3 nucleotide sequence: TGTGCCAGCAGCTTGGATAACTTAGGGGACTACACCTTC.

The chain carries TRBV6-6 and TRBJ2-2; D is perhaps TRBD1 (6 bases). The CDR3 has 15 amino acids. V was pared by 6 bases and J by 1 base, with 12 bases between. From germline, CDR1 is MNHNY and CDR2 SVGAGI (reference sequence). CDR3 loop: CASRPADRNTGELFF. The CDR3 nucleotides are TGTGCCAGCAGGCCCGCGGACAGGAACACCGGGGAGCTGTTTTTT.

The gene calls are TRBV29-1 and TRBJ1-1, with no clear D. Trimming left V 6 bases short and J 0 bases short, with 11 bases between. Germline loops: CDR1 SQVTM, CDR2 ANQGSEA. This CDR3 comprises 13 residues. The CDR3 here is CSVERIMNTEAFF. The CDR3 bases are TGCAGCGTCGAGAGGATTATGAACACTGAAGCTTTCTTT.

This clone came up once. V usage is TRBV6-4 and J usage is TRBJ2-1, with TRBD2 matching over 7 bases. This CDR3 is built from 15 residues. With V trimmed by 2 bases and J by 5 bases, 6 bases remained unmatched. Germline V CDR1 and CDR2: MRHNA, SNTAGT. DNA for the CDR3: TGTGCCAGCAGTGACCGGCCTAGCGGTCACAATGAGCAGTTCTTC. Translating gives CASSDRPSGHNEQFF.

There are a few counts of this clone. The V gene is TRBV7-2, the J gene TRBJ1-3, with no clear D. The CDR3 has 15 residues. V shed 2 bases and J shed 4 bases, with 12 bases lying between them. CDR1 is SGHTA, CDR2 FQGNSA, per germline. This CDR3 reads CASSLISGYGNTIYF. CDR3 DNA: TGTGCCAGCAGCTTAATCTCGGGGTACGGAAACACCATATATTTT.

The chain recombines TRBV14 with TRBJ2-5; the match to TRBD2 covers 12 bases. The CDR3 is 16 amino acids. CDR1 is SGHDN and CDR2 is FVKESK in the germline V gene. V lost 2 bases, J lost 4 bases, and 5 bases stayed unmatched. CDR3 region: CASSQMTSGSRETQYF. CDR3 in DNA: TGTGCCAGCAGCCAAATGACTAGCGGGAGTAGAGAGACCCAGTACTTC. Together with reference TRBV14 and TRBJ2-5, the CDR3 gives the full variable domain: EAGVTQFPSHSVIEKGQTVTLRCDPISGHDNLYWYRRVMGKEIKFLLHFVKESKQDESGMPNNRFLAERTGGTYSTLKVQPAELEDSGVYFCASSQMTSGSRETQYFGPGTRLLVL.

The chain combines TRBV28 with TRBJ2-7, with TRBD2 matching over 10 bases. The V and J ends lost 6 bases and 2 bases, in that order; junction bases with no gene match: 4. The CDR3 consists of 14 residues. Per the germline V gene, CDR1 is MDHEN and CDR2 is SYDVKM. CDR3 sequence reads: CASSSSGGAYEQYV. As DNA, the CDR3 is TGTGCCAGCAGCTCCAGCGGGGGGGCCTACGAGCAGTACGTC.

The chain carries TRBV24-1 and TRBJ2-1; D perhaps matches TRBD1 (5 bases). V was cut by 3 bases and J by 4 bases, with 9 bases left in between. The germline gives CDR1 KGHDR, CDR2 SFDVKD. The CDR3 is 14 residues long. CDR3 protein: CATSDPRQYNEQFF. The CDR3 DNA is TGTGCCACCAGTGATCCCAGACAGTACAATGAGCAGTTCTTC.

The chain combines TRBV3-1 (or the pseudogene TRBV3-2) with TRBJ1-2; D is unresolved. This CDR3 comprises 15 residues. Germline CDR1 LGHDT, CDR2 YNNKEL (reference sequence). Trimming removed 2 bases at V and 4 bases at J, with 14 bases between. The CDR3 DNA sequence: TGTGCCAGCAGCCAATACCCGGGTACCATCTATGGCTACACCTTC. The encoded protein is CASSQYPGTIYGYTF.

This clone was seen at least ten times. The chain uses TRBV10-3 and TRBJ1-1, with 8 nucleotides matching TRBD1. After removal of 11 bases from V and 0 bases from J, the junction contained 14 bases not matched to a gene. CDR3 length: 16 residues. Germline lookup yields CDR1 ENHRY and CDR2 SYGVKD. CDR3 residues: CAVYSGTGHMNTEAFF. For the CDR3, the DNA is TGTGCCGTCTACTCCGGGACAGGACACATGAACACTGAAGCTTTCTTT.

The V and J genes are TRBV11-2 and TRBJ2-7, with a weak D call TRBD2 (5 bases). The V and J ends lost 2 bases and 4 bases respectively, with 15 bases between them. The CDR3 length is 15 residues. Germline-derived CDR1 and CDR2 are SGHAT and FQNNGV. CDR3 residues: CASSLSGGARYEQYF. DNA of the CDR3: TGTGCCAGCAGCTTATCCGGAGGTGCTCGGTACGAGCAGTACTTC.